This T cell receptor (beta chain) was recovered during a study of blood T cell repertoires in COVID-19. For the study at large: Spain, Italy and the United States supplied samples that represented acute and convalescent COVID-19.

Study processing details: Cell counts per sample came from amplifying reference gene primers. TCRdb keeps only in-frame clones here, not all; method: immunoSEQ multiplex PCR. V, J and clone size were drawn from that table, and D and trimming were deduced from the DNA. The repertoire includes about 170,000 clones, roughly 87% of them detected once, and 1.5% to 2% sits in the top ten. V shed 5 bases, J shed 3 bases, and the junction held 6 bases outside the gene matches. Germline assignment: CDR1 MNHEY and CDR2 SVGEGT. The CDR3 covers 15 residues. The source of this sequence is a woman aged 45 to 65 with acute or convalescent COVID-19. This chain connects TRBV6-2 or TRBV6-3 to TRBJ1-1; 10 bases match TRBD1. Sequencing was done on a sample of peripheral blood. The CDR3 DNA reads TGTGCCAGCAGTAGGGACAGGGGACCCTACACTGAAGCTTTCTTT. Protein product: CASSRDRGPYTEAFF.